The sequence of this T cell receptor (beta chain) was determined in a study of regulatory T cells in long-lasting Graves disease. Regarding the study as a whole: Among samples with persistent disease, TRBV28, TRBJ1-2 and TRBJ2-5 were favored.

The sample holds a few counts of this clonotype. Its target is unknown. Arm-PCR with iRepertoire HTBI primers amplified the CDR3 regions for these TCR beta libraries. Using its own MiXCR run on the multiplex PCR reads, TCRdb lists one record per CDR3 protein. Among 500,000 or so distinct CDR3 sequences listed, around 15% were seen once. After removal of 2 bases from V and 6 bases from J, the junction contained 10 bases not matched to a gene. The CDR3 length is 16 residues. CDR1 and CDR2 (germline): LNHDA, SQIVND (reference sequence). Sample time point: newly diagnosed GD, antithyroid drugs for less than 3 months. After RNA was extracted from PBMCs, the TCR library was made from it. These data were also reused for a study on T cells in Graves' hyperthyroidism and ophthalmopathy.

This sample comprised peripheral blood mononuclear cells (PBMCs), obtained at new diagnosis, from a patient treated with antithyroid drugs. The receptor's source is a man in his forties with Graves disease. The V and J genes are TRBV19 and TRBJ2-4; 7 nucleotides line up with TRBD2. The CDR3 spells CASSISGEGPRNIQYF. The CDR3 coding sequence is TGTGCCAGTAGTATATCGGGGGAGGGCCCGAGAAACATTCAGTACTTC.